This T cell receptor (beta chain) emerged from a study of shared clonotypes between healthy human individuals. Study details: The donor group consisted of a couple of women and three men, aged 18 to 49. Study-wide results and limits: A generally larger estimated richness was seen in naive subsets than in memory subsets.

Of note for this clone: Its specificity is unknown.

The protocol was immunoSEQ multiplex PCR, while the TCRdb copy is restricted to in-frame clones and leaves out a portion. Here the sample spans over a million clones, approximately 78% being singletons. The ends were cut back, 0 bases at V and 6 bases at J, with 9 bases in the middle. The germline gives CDR1 SGHDN, CDR2 FVKESK. CDR3 length: 14 amino acids. The clonotype comes from a young man in good health. Some clones in this sample may be carry-over from other donors' samples. Sequenced sample: memory CD4+ T cells from PBMCs. Subset indicated: CD45RA-negative fraction. The V and J genes are TRBV14 and TRBJ2-1; D may be TRBD2 (5 bases). This CDR3 reads CASSQDLRGNEQFF. The CDR3 coding sequence is TGTGCCAGCAGCCAAGATCTCCGGGGCAATGAGCAGTTCTTC.